This TCR beta chain appears in the sequencing data of a study of shared clonotypes between healthy human individuals. At deep level, the assay was performed. Generated by immunoSEQ multiplex PCR, the TCRdb table keeps only in-frame clones and is missing some. The repertoire holds 2 million to 2.5 million clones, with 90% to 95% as singletons. This CDR3 contains 13 residues. Trimming pared 1 base from V and 5 bases from J, leaving 10 bases between. Germline V gene data show CDR1 as SGHRS and CDR2 as YFSETQ. This chain connects TRBV5-1 to TRBJ2-7; a possible D gene is TRBD2 (6 bases). The sequenced sample was naive CD4+ T cells from PBMCs. Noted subset: CD45RA+ positively selected. The TCR was taken from a man younger than 30 in good health. Some clones in this sample may be carry-over from other donors' samples. The CDR3 here is CASSLTSKDEQYF. The DNA for the CDR3 is TGCGCCAGCAGCTTGACTAGCAAGGACGAGCAGTACTTC. Using reference TRBV5-1 and TRBJ2-7 for the parts outside the CDR3, the full variable domain is KAGVTQTPRYLIKTRGQQVTLSCSPISGHRSVSWYQQTPGQGLQFLFEYFSETQRNKGNFPGRFSGRQFSNSRSEMNVSTLELGDSALYLCASSLTSKDEQYFGPGTRLTVT.